A single sample gave rise to the 16 T cell receptor beta chains below, sequenced in a study of metastatic and nonmetastatic thyroid tumors. All patients reached thyroid surgery having received no treatment beforehand. TCRdb re-clonotyped the PCR reads through MiXCR. The sample holds about 45,000 clones, about 4.2% seen once. Sequencing was performed on blood. All receptors come from a female donor with papillary thyroid cancer or a benign thyroid nodule (not recorded which). Some clones in this sample may be carry-over from other donors' samples.

This clone was seen a handful of times. The chain has TRBV10-2 and TRBJ2-2; TRBD1 matches at 8 bases. CDR3 length: 15 amino acids. V was clipped by 7 bases and J by 7 bases; unmatched bases: 11. In germline, CDR1 is WSHSY, CDR2 SAAADI. The CDR3 nucleotides read TGCGCCAGCAAGAGGCGGGACAGGATAGACGGGGAGCTGTTTTTT. Translated: CASKRRDRIDGELFF.

This clone was detected ten times or more. V usage is TRBV19 and J usage is TRBJ2-5, with D perhaps matching TRBD2 (6 bases). Germline lookup yields CDR1 LNHDA and CDR2 SQIVND (reference sequence). The CDR3 contains 16 residues. V lost 5 bases and J 1 base, leaving 17 bases between the germline ends. The CDR3 sequence: CASSPTGGVIQETQYF. CDR3 bases: TGTGCCAGTAGTCCGACCGGCGGGGTTATCCAAGAGACCCAGTACTTC.

This clone is classed as medium-sized. J is TRBJ1-2 and V is TRBV6-1, with TRBD1 matching over 9 bases. CDR1 and CDR2 from the germline V gene are MNHNS and SASEGT. This CDR3 spans 14 amino acids. Unmatched junction bases numbered 8, after V lost 4 bases and J lost 8 bases. CDR3 loop: CASSVEQGAVGYTF. The CDR3 DNA reads as TGTGCCAGCAGTGTTGAACAGGGGGCAGTAGGCTACACCTTC.

This clone was seen a handful of times. This rearrangement joins TRBV7-2 to TRBJ2-1, with 13 nucleotides matching TRBD2. The V gene end was trimmed by 5 bases and the J gene end by 10 bases; junction bases not matched to a gene: 14. Germline CDR1 is SGHTA and CDR2 is FQGNSA. This CDR3 contains 17 residues. The CDR3 loop is CASSPGTSGVQFDEQFF. The CDR3 coding sequence is TGTGCCAGCAGCCCGGGGACTAGCGGGGTACAATTCGACGAGCAGTTCTTC. Using reference TRBV7-2 and TRBJ2-1 for the parts outside the CDR3, the full variable domain is GAGVSQSPSNKVTEKGKDVELRCDPISGHTALYWYRQSLGQGLEFLIYFQGNSAPDKSGLPSDRFSAERTGGSVSTLTIQRTQQEDSAVYLCASSPGTSGVQFDEQFFGPGTRLTVL.

Notes on this clone: This may be a read error: a much more frequent sequence differs by one nucleotide. Distinct nucleotide sequences in the sample also encode this CDR3. The chain recombines TRBV3-1 with TRBJ1-1; D may be TRBD1 (5 bases). This CDR3 contains 16 residues. Trimming removed 4 bases from V and 0 bases from J, with 15 bases in between. CDR1 is LGHDT and CDR2 is YNNKEL in the germline V gene (reference sequence). The CDR3 nucleotides are TGTGCCAGCAGCCCCCGTACAGGTGTCATGAACACTGAAGCTTTCTTT. Translating gives CASSPRTGVMNTEAFF.

Many counts were recorded for this clone. The chain carries TRBV6-1 and TRBJ2-6, with a tentative D call TRBD1 (5 bases). The V end was cut by 5 bases, the J end by 0 bases, with 14 bases between. The CDR3 consists of 17 residues. Germline V lookup: CDR1 MNHNS, CDR2 SASEGT. This CDR3 reads CASSYADSLSGANVLTF. The DNA for the CDR3 is TGTGCCAGCAGTTACGCCGACAGCCTCTCTGGGGCCAACGTCCTGACTTTC.

This clone was seen a few times. The V call is TRBV7-6, the J call TRBJ2-1; D uncertain. Germline V gives CDR1 SGHVS, CDR2 FNYEAQ. The CDR3 contains 17 residues. V lost 0 bases to trimming and J lost 2 bases, with 14 bases between them. The CDR3: CASSLASRFMTYNEQFF. CDR3 in DNA: TGTGCCAGCAGCTTAGCATCTCGATTTATGACCTACAATGAGCAGTTCTTC.

This clone was observed a few times. Given a much more abundant clone one base away, this may be a read error. This sequence joins TRBV7-9 and TRBJ2-2; D is perhaps TRBD2 (6 bases). Trimming stripped 5 bases from V and 0 bases from J, with 13 bases between. The CDR3 runs 16 residues. The germline CDR1 and CDR2 sequences are SEHNR and FQNEAQ (reference sequence). This chain's CDR3 is CASSPGWGANTGELFF. In DNA, the CDR3 is TGTGCCAGCAGCCCCGGTTGGGGGGCGAACACCGGGGAGCTGTTTTTT. The variable domain in full, with the rest retrieved from reference TRBV7-9 and TRBJ2-2, is DTGVSQNPRHKITKRGQNVTFRCDPISEHNRLYWYRQTLGQGPEFLTYFQNEAQLEKSRLLSDRFSAERPKGSFSTLEIQRTEQGDSAMYLCASSPGWGANTGELFFGEGSRLTVL.

This clone has just a few counts. The rearrangement links TRBV12-3 or TRBV12-4 to TRBJ1-2, with unresolved D. This CDR3 spans 14 amino acids. The ends were cut back, 3 bases at V and 4 bases at J, with 12 bases in the middle. This chain's CDR3 is CASSFVDVGYGYTF. The CDR3 DNA is TGTGCCAGCAGTTTCGTCGACGTCGGCTATGGCTACACCTTC.

This clone was counted a few times. V usage is TRBV3-1 and J usage is TRBJ1-2, with 7 positions matching TRBD1. CDR3 length: 17 residues. CDR1 is LGHDT and CDR2 is YNNKEL in the germline V gene (reference sequence). V gave up 5 bases and J gave up 0 bases; unmatched junction bases: 12. The CDR3 DNA follows: TGTGCCAGCAGCTCGGGGGGGGACAGTCGAGCTAACTATGGCTACACCTTC. Amino acid sequence: CASSSGGDSRANYGYTF. The whole variable domain, filled in from reference TRBV3-1 and TRBJ1-2, reads DTAVSQTPKYLVTQMGNDKSIKCEQNLGHDTMYWYKQDSKKFLKIMFSYNNKELIINETVPNRFSPKSPDKAHLNLHINSLELGDSAVYFCASSSGGDSRANYGYTFGSGTRLTVV.

This clone has a count of ten or more. This chain connects TRBV4-1 to TRBJ1-2, with TRBD1 as a possible D gene (6 bases). Germline V lookup: CDR1 MGHRA, CDR2 YSYEKL. V dropped 7 bases and J dropped 3 bases, with 18 bases sitting between them. CDR3 length: 15 amino acids. The CDR3 region is CASKQSGGVDYGYTF. The CDR3 DNA is TGCGCCAGCAAACAAAGCGGGGGCGTCGACTATGGCTACACCTTC.

In this sample, this clone turned up many times. The rearrangement uses TRBV5-1 and TRBJ2-3; D gene ambiguous. The germline V gene has CDR1 SGHRS and CDR2 YFSETQ. With 0 bases removed from V and 2 bases from J, the gap between germline ends came to 7 bases. This CDR3 has 14 amino acids. As DNA, the CDR3 is TGCGCCAGCAGCTTGGGATCCAACACAGATACGCAGTATTTT. It encodes CASSLGSNTDTQYF.

The rearrangement links TRBV20-1 to TRBJ2-1; perhaps D is TRBD1 or TRBD2 (5 bases each). Deletions cut 2 bases from V and 6 bases from J, with 20 bases between. The germline gives CDR1 DFQATT, CDR2 SNEGSKA (reference sequence). The CDR3 consists of 16 residues. The chain's CDR3 is CSARPDPGLAANEQFF. The DNA for the CDR3 is TGCAGTGCTAGACCCGACCCGGGGCTGGCGGCCAATGAGCAGTTCTTC.

This clone came up many times. The gene calls are TRBV11-2 and TRBJ2-2; 8 nucleotides align to TRBD1. The germline V gene has CDR1 SGHAT and CDR2 FQNNGV. V lost 5 bases to trimming and J lost 0 bases; unmatched junction nucleotides: 2. This CDR3 contains 15 residues. The DNA of the CDR3 is TGTGCCAGCAGCGGACAGGGCTCGAACACCGGGGAGCTGTTTTTT. It is translated as CASSGQGSNTGELFF.

This clone showed up many times. V is TRBV6-1 and J is TRBJ2-1; 8 bases are shared with TRBD2. This CDR3 spans 15 amino acids. The trim removed 5 bases at V and 6 bases at J, leaving 9 bases unmatched. CDR1 and CDR2 (germline): MNHNS, SASEGT. CDR3 coding DNA: TGTGCCAGCAGTAGAAAGCCGGGACTAGGCAATGAGCAGTTCTTC. It specifies CASSRKPGLGNEQFF.

The V call is TRBV20-1, the J call TRBJ2-1; 13 positions agree with TRBD2. J gave up 8 bases and V 4 bases, and 8 bases lay outside the gene matches. From germline, CDR1 is DFQATT and CDR2 SNEGSKA (reference sequence). This CDR3 is built from 15 residues. CDR3 nucleotides: TGCAGTGCTAACCCCGGGACTAGCGGGAACGATGAGCAGTTCTTC. Amino acid sequence: CSANPGTSGNDEQFF.